One sample yielded the 26 T cell receptor beta chains listed below, sequenced in a study of T cell repertoires in cytomegalovirus infection. MiXCR was run by TCRdb on the reads, yielding one entry per CDR3 protein. The repertoire holds around 450,000 distinct CDR3 sequences, 30% to 40% seen once, with roughly 13% in the top ten. Input material: PBMCs. The receptors stem from a human donor in good health (CMV status not recorded). Some clones in this sample may be carry-over from other donors' samples.

This clonotype has a count of ten or more. The chain has TRBV7-9 and TRBJ2-7; D is possibly TRBD2 (5 bases). In germline, CDR1 is SEHNR, CDR2 FQNEAQ (reference sequence). Trimming stripped 4 bases from V and 1 base from J, with 11 bases between. The CDR3 sequence is 14 residues long. The CDR3 nucleotides are TGTGCCAGCAGCTATGGAGGCAGTTCCTACGAGCAGTACTTC. As protein: CASSYGGSSYEQYF.

The rearrangement uses TRBV7-9 and TRBJ2-7; TRBD1 might be the D (6 bases). Germline assignment: CDR1 SEHNR and CDR2 FQNEAQ (reference sequence). V was trimmed by 0 bases and J by 3 bases, leaving 12 bases between them. The CDR3 sequence is 15 residues long. CDR3 protein: CASSLAGSDSYEQYF. Here the CDR3 DNA reads TGTGCCAGCAGCTTAGCGGGTTCGGACAGCTACGAGCAGTACTTC.

The chain is built from TRBV6-2 or TRBV6-3 and TRBJ1-6, with TRBD1 as a possible D gene (6 bases). The CDR3 runs to 18 residues. The germline V gene has CDR1 MNHEY and CDR2 SVGEGT. V was cut by 0 bases and J by 3 bases, with 15 bases left in between. CDR3 coding DNA: TGTGCCAGCAGTTACTCTGCAGGGGAACCGCACTATAATTCACCCCTCCACTTT. This sequence encodes CASSYSAGEPHYNSPLHF.

This clonotype was detected only a few times. V is TRBV11-2 and J is TRBJ1-5; 7 nucleotides agree with TRBD1. The CDR3 contains 15 residues. Germline loops: CDR1 SGHAT, CDR2 FQNNGV. J gave up 7 bases and V 5 bases, and 11 bases lay outside the gene matches. The CDR3 nucleotides are TGTGCCAGCAGCCCCAGAGGGGGCGGTGACCAGCCCCAGCATTTT. This gives the protein CASSPRGGGDQPQHF.

This clonotype was seen more than once but under ten times. The V gene is TRBV7-6, the J gene TRBJ1-2, with D hard to call. This CDR3 region has 13 residues. CDR1 is SGHVS and CDR2 is FNYEAQ in the germline V gene. V was trimmed by 5 bases and J by 7 bases, leaving 14 bases between them. DNA of the CDR3: TGTGCCAGCAGCCCCACGGAGTTCTCTGGCTACACCTTC. Translated: CASSPTEFSGYTF.

V gene TRBV5-6 combines with J gene TRBJ1-2, with D possibly matching TRBD1 (5 bases). The germline CDR1 and CDR2 sequences are SGHDT and YYEEEE. Trimming removed 4 bases from V and 4 bases from J, with 8 bases in between. The CDR3 runs to 12 residues. The CDR3 sequence is CASSVRAYGYTF. In DNA, the CDR3 is TGTGCCAGCAGCGTCAGGGCCTATGGCTACACCTTC.

Only a few counts were recorded for this clonotype. The V gene is TRBV20-1, the J gene TRBJ2-3, with D perhaps TRBD1 (6 bases). V was trimmed by 0 bases and J by 6 bases, leaving 19 bases between them. The CDR3 contains 16 residues. CDR1 is DFQATT, CDR2 SNEGSKA, per germline (reference sequence). The CDR3 here is CSARDLDRLAVDTQYF. CDR3 bases: TGCAGTGCTAGAGATCTAGACAGGCTAGCCGTCGATACGCAGTATTTT.

On this clonotype itself: Possible read error: a much larger clone is one base away. V and J are TRBV7-2 and TRBJ1-1, with unresolved D. CDR1 is SGHTA, CDR2 FQGNSA, per germline. V lost 8 bases and J lost 6, with 16 bases in between. This CDR3 region has 13 residues. CDR3 region: CASASQVRAEAFF. The CDR3 DNA follows: TGTGCCAGCGCCTCTCAGGTACGGGCTGAAGCTTTCTTT.

In regard to this clonotype: This sequence may be a read error, since a much larger clone differs from it by one base. This chain connects TRBV20-1 to TRBJ1-2; TRBD1 aligns across 7 bases. The CDR3 runs to 15 residues. CDR1 is DFQATT, CDR2 SNEGSKA, per germline (reference sequence). The CDR3 bases are TGCAGTGCTAGAGGGGGACAGCATGGGGGCTATGTCTACACCTTC. Encoded protein: CSARGGQHGGYVYTF.

This clonotype was detected a few times. This rearrangement joins TRBV15 to TRBJ2-7; TRBD2 matches at 7 bases. With V trimmed by 0 bases and J by 2 bases, 7 bases remained unmatched. This CDR3 comprises 16 residues. The germline V gene has CDR1 LNHNV and CDR2 YYDKDF (reference sequence). The CDR3 region is CATSREAGLSPYEQYF. CDR3 bases: TGTGCCACCAGCAGAGAAGCGGGGCTCTCTCCCTACGAGCAGTACTTC. The full variable domain, its missing parts supplied by reference TRBV15 and TRBJ2-7, is DAMVIQNPRYQVTQFGKPVTLSCSQTLNHNVMYWYQQKSSQAPKLLFHYYDKDFNNEADTPDNFQSRRPNTSFCFLDIRSPGLGDTAMYLCATSREAGLSPYEQYFGPGTRLTVT.

In this sample, this clonotype turned up a few times. The chain's CDR3 is CASSFNSGVQETQYF. The CDR3 DNA is TGTGCCAGCAGTTTTAATAGCGGGGTCCAAGAGACCCAGTACTTC. The V and J genes are TRBV27 and TRBJ2-5, with TRBD2 identical over 8 bases. V lost 3 bases and J lost 1; bases outside the gene matches: 4. This CDR3 has 15 amino acids. Germline-derived CDR1 and CDR2 are MNHEY and SMNVEV (reference sequence).

V and J are TRBV7-2 and TRBJ2-7; 11 bases are a match to TRBD2. Losses at the gene ends were 1 base for V and 3 bases for J; bases not matched to a gene: 2. This CDR3 spans 15 amino acids. Germline values: CDR1 SGHTA, CDR2 FQGNSA. The CDR3 loop reads CASSLGLAGYYEQYF. CDR3 coding DNA: TGTGCCAGCAGCTTAGGACTAGCGGGGTACTACGAGCAGTACTTC. The full variable domain, rest sourced from reference TRBV7-2 and TRBJ2-7, is GAGVSQSPSNKVTEKGKDVELRCDPISGHTALYWYRQSLGQGLEFLIYFQGNSAPDKSGLPSDRFSAERTGGSVSTLTIQRTQQEDSAVYLCASSLGLAGYYEQYFGPGTRLTVT.

The chain uses TRBV20-1 and TRBJ2-5, with 8 bases that match TRBD2. The CDR3 length is 12 residues. Germline V CDR1 and CDR2: DFQATT, SNEGSKA (reference sequence). V dropped 8 bases and J dropped 5; count of bases not matched to a gene: 7. The CDR3 region is CSYPGGGETQYF. CDR3 nucleotide sequence: TGCAGTTACCCGGGGGGGGGGGAGACCCAGTACTTC.

CDR3 sequence (DNA): TGTGCCTTAAAGACCTCTTATAATTCACCCCTCCACTTT. It is translated as CALKTSYNSPLHF. The V and J genes are TRBV30 and TRBJ1-6; unclear D gene. The germline V and J ends were trimmed by 7 bases and 4 bases, with 11 bases remaining between them. CDR1 and CDR2 (germline): GTSNPN, SVGIG (reference sequence). The CDR3 extends over 13 amino acids. The full variable domain, rest sourced from reference TRBV30 and TRBJ1-6, is SQTIHQWPATLVQPVGSPLSLECTVEGTSNPNLYWYRQAAGRGLQLLFYSVGIGQISSEVPQNLSASRPQDRQFILSSKKLLLSDSGFYLCALKTSYNSPLHFGNGTRLTVT.

This sequence joins TRBV20-1 and TRBJ1-1; TRBD1 might be the D (5 bases). The length of the CDR3 is 15 residues. V lost 8 bases and J 4 bases, leaving 23 bases between the germline ends. Germline CDR1 and CDR2: DFQATT and SNEGSKA (reference sequence). The CDR3 sequence is CSPSFGGERITEAFF. DNA for the CDR3: TGCAGTCCATCCTTTGGGGGGGAAAGGATCACTGAAGCTTTCTTT.

The chain combines TRBV7-6 with TRBJ2-3; either TRBD1 or TRBD2 may fit D (6 bases each). Germline-derived CDR1 and CDR2 are SGHVS and FNYEAQ. CDR3 length: 15 residues. V lost 5 bases to trimming and J lost 4 bases, with 16 bases between them. CDR3: CASSVGTGAADTQYF. CDR3 bases: TGTGCCAGCAGCGTAGGGACGGGGGCCGCAGATACGCAGTATTTT.

The gene calls are TRBV15 and TRBJ1-1; D is perhaps TRBD1 (5 bases). V dropped 1 base and J dropped 6 bases, with 12 bases sitting between them. Germline V CDR1 and CDR2: LNHNV, YYDKDF (reference sequence). The CDR3 is made up of 14 amino acids. In DNA, the CDR3 is TGTGCCACCAGCAGAGTCGGGGGTTACGCTGAAGCTTTCTTT. It encodes CATSRVGGYAEAFF. Full variable domain (missing parts from reference TRBV15 and TRBJ1-1): DAMVIQNPRYQVTQFGKPVTLSCSQTLNHNVMYWYQQKSSQAPKLLFHYYDKDFNNEADTPDNFQSRRPNTSFCFLDIRSPGLGDTAMYLCATSRVGGYAEAFFGQGTRLTVV.

This clonotype was seen ten or more times. This chain joins TRBV7-9 and TRBJ2-2; perhaps D is TRBD1 or TRBD2 (5 bases each). Trimming left V 3 bases short and J 5 bases short, with 7 bases between. CDR3 length: 13 residues. CDR1 SEHNR and CDR2 FQNEAQ come from the germline V gene (reference sequence). The CDR3 protein is CASSLGETGELFF. CDR3 in DNA: TGTGCCAGCAGCTTGGGGGAGACCGGGGAGCTGTTTTTT.

The V gene is TRBV6-5, the J gene TRBJ2-3; possibly TRBD1 for D (5 bases). The CDR3 runs 13 residues. Germline loops: CDR1 MNHEY, CDR2 SVGAGI. With 7 bases removed from V and 2 bases from J, the gap between germline ends came to 10 bases. CDR3 coding DNA: TGTGCCAGCACCGACAGTCCCACAGATACGCAGTATTTT. The encoded protein is CASTDSPTDTQYF.

This clonotype was observed many times. The chain uses TRBV7-2 and TRBJ2-3; D gene unclear. The germline V gene encodes CDR1 SGHTA and CDR2 FQGNSA. CDR3 length equals 16 residues. Trimming pared 6 bases from V and 2 bases from J, leaving 18 bases between. CDR3 in amino acids: CASRREVRLDTDTQYF. The CDR3 nucleotides are TGTGCCAGCAGGAGAGAGGTCCGGCTAGACACAGATACGCAGTATTTT.

This clonotype was detected ten times or more. This chain connects TRBV12-3 or TRBV12-4 to TRBJ1-2; possible D gene TRBD1, 6 bases. V lost 2 bases to trimming and J lost 3 bases, with 10 bases between them. The CDR3 loop spans 14 amino acids. The CDR3 region is CASSLTGTYYGYTF. In DNA form, the CDR3 reads TGTGCCAGCAGTTTAACAGGGACCTACTATGGCTACACCTTC.

The J gene is TRBJ1-1, the V gene TRBV7-9; 8 bases line up with TRBD1. The CDR3 runs to 16 residues. V was pared by 0 bases and J by 4 bases, with 7 bases of the junction left unmatched. CDR1 SEHNR and CDR2 FQNEAQ come from the germline V gene (reference sequence). The CDR3 DNA is TGTGCCAGCAGCTTAGCGTGGCAGGGGGCTGGCACTGAAGCTTTCTTT. Translated, it gives CASSLAWQGAGTEAFF.

The J gene is TRBJ1-2, the V gene TRBV7-6, with D uncertain. Germline V gene lookup returns CDR1 SGHVS and CDR2 FNYEAQ. The V end was cut by 2 bases, the J end by 6 bases, with 7 bases between. This CDR3 spans 12 amino acids. The CDR3 reads CASSLSSDGYTF. As DNA, the CDR3 is TGTGCCAGCAGCTTAAGCAGCGATGGCTACACCTTC. Drawing the rest from reference TRBV7-6 and TRBJ1-2, the complete variable domain is GAGVSQSPRYKVTKRGQDVALRCDPISGHVSLYWYRQALGQGPEFLTYFNYEAQQDKSGLPNDRFSAERPEGSISTLTIQRTEQRDSAMYRCASSLSSDGYTFGSGTRLTVV.

This clonotype was seen more than once but under ten times. The chain combines TRBV7-2 with TRBJ1-3; maybe TRBD1 (5 bases). The CDR3 is 15 amino acids. Germline loops: CDR1 SGHTA, CDR2 FQGNSA. Trimming removed 5 bases at V and 0 bases at J, with 11 bases between. The CDR3 nucleotides are TGTGCCAGCAGCCTAGGGGCCTACTCTGGAAACACCATATATTTT. It encodes CASSLGAYSGNTIYF.

The rearrangement links TRBV11-2 to TRBJ2-2; D remains ambiguous. The CDR3 contains 12 residues. V was clipped by 5 bases and J by 6 bases, with 7 bases between them. Per the germline V gene, CDR1 is SGHAT and CDR2 is FQNNGV. CDR3 nucleotide sequence: TGTGCCAGCAGCGCACCGGCCGGGGAGCTGTTTTTT. Translation: CASSAPAGELFF.

This clonotype was observed a few times. V usage is TRBV14 and J usage is TRBJ2-2; D could derive from TRBD1 or TRBD2 (5 bases each). Trimming cost V 4 bases and J 6 bases, with 12 bases left between them. The germline CDR1 and CDR2 sequences are SGHDN and FVKESK. CDR3 length equals 14 residues. CDR3 coding DNA: TGTGCCAGCAGCCCGGGACCGAGGTCCGGGGAGCTGTTTTTT. Residues: CASSPGPRSGELFF. The full variable domain, with the rest looked up from reference TRBV14 and TRBJ2-2, is EAGVTQFPSHSVIEKGQTVTLRCDPISGHDNLYWYRRVMGKEIKFLLHFVKESKQDESGMPNNRFLAERTGGTYSTLKVQPAELEDSGVYFCASSPGPRSGELFFGEGSRLTVL.